A selection of T cell receptor beta chains follows, all from one sample in a study of cytomegalovirus exposure and HLA in healthy donors. Here immunoSEQ multiplex PCR was the method, and the copy in TCRdb shows in-frame clones only, minus some. The sample includes 150,000 to 200,000 clones, approximately 80% of them seen just once. The specimen was PBMCs. These receptors all stem from a man between 40 and 49 years old in good health and CMV-seropositive. Each CDR3 is given without its conserved first and last residue.

V	J	CDR3
TRBV7-2	TRBJ2-1	ASSLRLAGNEQF
TRBV19	TRBJ1-1	ASSVRGRDTEAF
TRBV19	TRBJ2-1	ASSRGSSYNEQF
TRBV10-1	TRBJ1-4	ASSDGDRDNEKLF
TRBV9	TRBJ2-7	ASSVGGQVAYEQY
TRBV4-2	TRBJ2-3	ASSESGSRADTQY
TRBV4-1	TRBJ2-5	ASSLGSNWDRPQETQY
TRBV7-6	TRBJ2-2	ASSQRPAGGSNTGELF
TRBV11-2	TRBJ2-3	ASSLAPGQGGSDTQY
TRBV4-2	TRBJ2-1	ASSQDWASSLRNEQF
TRBV4-1	TRBJ2-3	ASSQEPGSSTDTQY
TRBV2	.	ASSEVGVGISYEQY
TRBV5-5	TRBJ2-2	ASSLAGGELF
TRBV10-3	TRBJ2-5	AISERSRGGETQY
TRBV4-2	TRBJ2-1	ASSPSTVSYNEQF
TRBV15	TRBJ2-7	ATSARTGTYEQY
TRBV7-2	TRBJ1-5	ASSWGGVPTEPQH
TRBV6-6	TRBJ2-1	ASSWGGPSNEQF
TRBV5-6	TRBJ2-3	ASSPYTDTQY
TRBV23-1	.	ASSQLGPTGAYEQY
TRBV28	TRBJ1-5	ASSLGQINQPQH
TRBV11-2	TRBJ1-2	ASSLGQYNYGYT
TRBV5-4	TRBJ2-7	ASSPSGRATYEQY
TRBV7-8	TRBJ1-2	ASSNGPGQAN
TRBV4-1	TRBJ2-5	ASSPRGVGLAGVETQY
TRBV27	TRBJ2-1	ASRKWGGDNEQF
TRBV7-2	TRBJ2-5	ASSYGQGETQY
TRBV5-4	TRBJ2-7	ASSLDRTYEQY
TRBV5-4	TRBJ2-3	ASSPLGGGVADTQY
TRBV30	TRBJ1-5	AWSGQRALNQPQH
TRBV29-1	TRBJ2-1	SLYGLGTGNEQF
TRBV18	TRBJ1-1	ASSSRPEAEAF
TRBV5-1	TRBJ2-3	ASSLVRDTQY